This entry lists 31 T cell receptor beta chains sequenced from one sample in a study of T cell clonality in common variable immunodeficiency. Overall study findings and caveats: Common variable immunodeficiency TCR beta sequences reportedly had fewer deletions and N-nucleotide insertions.

Their recognized antigens are unknown. Profiled with immunoSEQ multiplex PCR; TCRdb holds only in-frame clones, not every one. The sample presents fewer than 40,000 clones, none singletons. The sequenced sample consisted of peripheral blood mononuclear cells. All receptors come from a human donor with common variable immunodeficiency.

This clone was detected a few times. With the read ending 3 residues before the CDR3 end, the germline J gene is used to fill in that end. The chain links TRBV7-6 to TRBJ2-5, with D perhaps TRBD1 (6 bases). The CDR3 covers 14 residues. Trimming took off 4 bases at V and 5 bases at J, with 14 bases between the two ends. CDR1 is SGHVS and CDR2 is FNYEAQ in the germline V gene. CDR3 DNA (partial): TGTGCCAGCAGCTGGGGACACGGCGGGGAGACC. Translation: CASSWGHGGET. The full CDR3 protein reads CASSWGHGGETQYF.

As regards this clone: The CDR3 end falls 3 residues outside the read, so it is completed with the germline J gene. The chain carries TRBV7-9 and TRBJ1-6; TRBD1 matches 7 bases. This CDR3 comprises 15 residues. Unmatched junction bases numbered 8, after V lost 6 bases and J lost 6 bases. Germline CDR1 and CDR2: SEHNR and FQNEAQ (reference sequence). The CDR3 here is CASRNRGEINSPLHF. The part of the CDR3 DNA that was read is TGTGCCAGCAGGAACAGGGGTGAAATTAATTCACCC.

Many counts were recorded for this clone. From the germline J gene comes the end of the CDR3, since the read stops 3 residues before it. The chain combines TRBV5-5 with TRBJ2-7, with D possibly matching TRBD1 (5 bases). CDR3 length equals 14 residues. Per germline, CDR1 SGHKS and CDR2 YYEKEE (reference sequence). Trimming took off 0 bases at V and 3 bases at J, with 10 bases between the two ends. This chain's CDR3 is CASSLGFRDYEQYF. The covered CDR3 bases are TGTGCCAGCAGCTTGGGGTTCAGGGACTACGAG.

This clone was seen more than once but under ten times. CDR3 bases read: TGTGCCAGTACCCAGTCCTCCTCCAGGGGGATGGCCAAAAACATT. This encodes CASTQSSSRGMAKNI. In full, the CDR3 reads CASTQSSSRGMAKNIQYF. The rearrangement joins TRBV19 to TRBJ2-4; 7 nucleotides agree with TRBD1. The CDR3 goes on 3 residues after the read ends, and that part is filled in from the germline J gene. The CDR3 runs 18 residues. CDR1 and CDR2 (germline): LNHDA, SQIVND (reference sequence). V lost 7 bases and J lost 1; bases outside the gene matches: 16.

A note on this clone: Sequencing ends 3 residues short of the CDR3 end; the germline J gene provides the rest. The chain carries TRBV7-8 and TRBJ1-5; D is ambiguous. Deletions cut 5 bases from V and 3 bases from J, with 11 bases between. The CDR3 consists of 14 residues. The V gene's germline CDR1 is SGHVS and CDR2 FQNEAQ. The DNA read from the CDR3 is TGTGCCAGCAGCGTTGCCCAGGTCAATCAGCCC. It specifies CASSVAQVNQP. The entire CDR3 reads CASSVAQVNQPQHF. The variable domain in full, with the rest retrieved from reference TRBV7-8 and TRBJ1-5, is GAGVSQSPRYKVAKRGQDVALRCDPISGHVSLFWYQQALGQGPEFLTYFQNEAQLDKSGLPSDRFFAERPEGSVSTLKIQRTQQEDSAVYLCASSVAQVNQPQHFGDGTRLSIL.

This clone was seen a handful of times. From the germline J gene comes the end of the CDR3, since the read stops 3 residues before it. The chain employs TRBV11-3 and TRBJ2-3, with D tentatively TRBD1 (5 bases). V was shortened by 4 bases and J by 2 bases, with 7 bases between the two germline ends. Per the germline V gene, CDR1 is SGHNT and CDR2 is YENEEA. CDR3 size: 13 residues. Here the CDR3 reads CASSSRDTDTQYF. The DNA read from the CDR3 is TGTGCCAGCAGCTCCAGGGACACAGATACG.

This clone was counted a few times. The CDR3 end is not reached by the read, which stops 3 residues before it; the germline J gene fills it in. The V call is TRBV7-9, the J call TRBJ2-2; TRBD2 is a possible D gene (5 bases). The CDR3 spans 15 residues. Germline CDR1 and CDR2: SEHNR and FQNEAQ (reference sequence). V was cut by 1 base and J by 0 bases, with 6 bases left in between. CDR3 bases read: TGTGCCAGCAGCTTAGTGACTACGAACACCGGGGAG. Translated: CASSLVTTNTGE. The full CDR3 sequence reads CASSLVTTNTGELFF.

Judged by abundance, this clone is medium-sized. The sequenced CDR3 bases are TGCAGCGTTGACGGGACTAGCGGGAGGGCCCCTTACAATGAG. As protein: CSVDGTSGRAPYNE. The whole CDR3 is CSVDGTSGRAPYNEQFF. This chain links TRBV29-1 with TRBJ2-1; TRBD2 aligns across 16 bases. Read sequence stops 3 residues before the CDR3 end, and the germline J gene provides the missing end. V shed 3 bases, J shed 4 bases, and the junction held 6 bases outside the gene matches. CDR1 SQVTM and CDR2 ANQGSEA come from the germline V gene. The CDR3 is 17 amino acids.

This clone was found many times. The read gets to within 3 residues of the CDR3 end, and the germline J gene fills in the rest. The rearrangement joins TRBV7-8 to TRBJ2-7; TRBD1 agrees at 7 bases. Germline V gene sequence: CDR1 SGHVS, CDR2 FQNEAQ. The CDR3 contains 16 residues. The trim removed 7 bases at V and 3 bases at J, leaving 15 bases unmatched. The CDR3 here is CASTKKGGRGVYEQYF. The covered CDR3 bases are TGTGCCAGCACCAAAAAAGGGGGCAGGGGAGTCTACGAG.

This clone was picked up many times. The DNA read from the CDR3 is TGTGCCAGCAGCTTCCGATACGGTGGAGATACG. Encoded protein: CASSFRYGGDT. The complete CDR3 protein is CASSFRYGGDTQYF. The rearrangement joins TRBV11-3 to TRBJ2-3; unclear D gene. The read gets to within 3 residues of the CDR3 end, and the germline J gene fills in the rest. V lost 3 bases and J lost 5, with 12 bases in between. The germline V gene encodes CDR1 SGHNT and CDR2 YENEEA. The CDR3 extends over 14 amino acids. The whole variable domain, filled in from reference TRBV11-3 and TRBJ2-3, reads EAGVVQSPRYKIIEKKQPVAFWCNPISGHNTLYWYLQNLGQGPELLIRYENEEAVDDSQLPKDRFSAERLKGVDSTLKIQPAELGDSAVYLCASSFRYGGDTQYFGPGTRLTVL.

This clone was picked up many times. The read gets to within 3 residues of the CDR3 end, and the germline J gene fills in the rest. V gene TRBV20-1 combines with J gene TRBJ2-5, with a tentative D call TRBD2 (5 bases). V lost 5 bases to trimming and J lost 7 bases, with 17 bases between them. There are 13 residues in the CDR3. Germline-derived CDR1 and CDR2 are DFQATT and SNEGSKA (reference sequence). The CDR3: CSARNGHEGTQYF. The covered CDR3 bases are TGCAGTGCTCGGAACGGCCACGAGGGGACC.

This clone was observed a handful of times. The sequenced fragment ends 3 residues before the CDR3 boundary, so the rest is inferred from the germline J gene. The chain employs TRBV20-1 and TRBJ2-7, with 8 positions matching TRBD2. This CDR3 has 13 amino acids. The V gene end was trimmed by 6 bases and the J gene end by 2 bases; junction bases not matched to a gene: 6. The germline V gene has CDR1 DFQATT and CDR2 SNEGSKA (reference sequence). This CDR3 reads CSAETGLAYEQYF. The sequenced CDR3 bases are TGCAGTGCCGAGACGGGACTAGCCTACGAG.

This clone was recorded a few times. The sequence runs out 3 residues before the end of the CDR3; the remainder is reconstructed from the germline J gene. The V and J genes are TRBV7-6 and TRBJ2-2; possible D gene TRBD1, 6 bases. Trimming cost V 5 bases and J 2 bases, with 12 bases left between them. Per germline, CDR1 SGHVS and CDR2 FNYEAQ. The CDR3 covers 15 residues. The CDR3 loop reads CASSRPGHNTGELFF. The CDR3 DNA, read in part, is TGTGCCAGCAGCCGGCCGGGACACAACACCGGGGAG. The variable domain in full, with the rest retrieved from reference TRBV7-6 and TRBJ2-2, is GAGVSQSPRYKVTKRGQDVALRCDPISGHVSLYWYRQALGQGPEFLTYFNYEAQQDKSGLPNDRFSAERPEGSISTLTIQRTEQRDSAMYRCASSRPGHNTGELFFGEGSRLTVL.

This clone was observed at least ten times. From the germline J gene comes the end of the CDR3, since the read stops 3 residues before it. This sequence joins TRBV7-3 and TRBJ2-1, with TRBD2 matching over 7 bases. Unmatched junction bases numbered 5, after V lost 8 bases and J lost 4 bases. The CDR3 extends over 13 amino acids. The germline CDR1 and CDR2 sequences are SGHTA and FQGTGA. This chain's CDR3 is CASGPSGYNEQFF. The part of the CDR3 DNA that was read is TGTGCCAGCGGTCCTAGCGGATACAATGAG.

This clone was recorded many times. The missing CDR3 end, 3 residues past where the read stops, is filled in from the germline J gene. This chain links TRBV5-1 with TRBJ2-2, with TRBD1 identical over 7 bases. This CDR3 has 13 residues. V lost 4 bases and J lost 6; bases outside the gene matches: 3. Per germline, CDR1 SGHRS and CDR2 YFSETQ. CDR3 loop: CASSEGTAGELFF. The sequenced CDR3 bases are TGCGCCAGCAGCGAAGGGACAGCCGGGGAG.

The table lists this clone with many counts. The read ends 3 residues before the CDR3 terminus; that terminus is restored from the germline J gene. This chain uses TRBV12-3 or TRBV12-4 with TRBJ1-1; D possibly corresponds to TRBD1 (6 bases). The ends were cut back, 4 bases at V and 7 bases at J, with 16 bases in the middle. This CDR3 has 14 amino acids. CDR3 loop: CASSSPWGQIEAFF. The covered CDR3 bases are TGTGCCAGCAGTTCCCCTTGGGGGCAAATTGAA.

There are many counts of this clone. The CDR3 goes on 3 residues after the read ends, and that part is filled in from the germline J gene. This chain joins TRBV7-3 and TRBJ2-3, with a tentative D call TRBD1 (6 bases). Trimming shortened V by 4 bases and J by 2 bases, and 13 bases separated the two germline ends. Germline V gene data show CDR1 as SGHTA and CDR2 as FQGTGA. CDR3 length: 15 amino acids. The DNA read from the CDR3 is TGTGCCAGCAGCTCAGGGGTAGCCTCCACAGATACG. It is translated as CASSSGVASTDT. The entire CDR3 protein reads CASSSGVASTDTQYF.

Turning to this clone: Sequencing ends 3 residues short of the CDR3 end; the germline J gene provides the rest. The chain is built from TRBV7-9 and TRBJ2-1; maybe TRBD1 (6 bases). The CDR3 contains 15 residues. The V end lost 2 bases, the J end lost 1 base, and 9 bases lay between the germline ends. Germline V gene lookup returns CDR1 SEHNR and CDR2 FQNEAQ (reference sequence). The covered CDR3 bases are TGTGCCAGCAGCTTACTGGGGGCTTCCTACAATGAG. Amino acids: CASSLLGASYNE. In full, the CDR3 reads CASSLLGASYNEQFF.

This clone showed up just a few times. Read sequence stops 3 residues before the CDR3 end, and the germline J gene provides the missing end. The genes are TRBV7-8 and TRBJ2-5; D might be TRBD2 (6 bases). Germline lookup yields CDR1 SGHVS and CDR2 FQNEAQ. This CDR3 is built from 14 residues. Trimming took off 1 base at V and 1 base at J, with 7 bases between the two ends. The CDR3: CASSLGRGQETQYF. CDR3 DNA (partial): TGTGCCAGCAGCTTAGGGCGGGGCCAAGAGACC.

About this clone itself: The read finishes 3 residues shy of the CDR3 end, and the germline J gene is used to complete it. V is TRBV7-2 and J is TRBJ2-1, with D perhaps matching TRBD2 (7 bases). The CDR3 loop spans 15 amino acids. V was shortened by 6 bases and J by 8 bases, with 20 bases between the two germline ends. Looked up from germline, CDR1 is SGHTA and CDR2 is FQGNSA. This chain's CDR3 is CASRSSKGGRDEQFF. CDR3 bases read: TGTGCCAGCAGATCCTCGAAGGGGGGGCGGGATGAG.

This clone was counted between two and nine times. With the read ending 3 residues before the CDR3 end, the germline J gene is used to fill in that end. The rearrangement joins TRBV6-2 or TRBV6-3 to TRBJ2-3; D unclear. The CDR3 is 14 amino acids. CDR1 is MNHEY and CDR2 is SVGEGT in the germline V gene. Trimming took off 0 bases at V and 4 bases at J, with 8 bases between the two ends. CDR3 sequence: CASSYSYGSDTQYF. The DNA read from the CDR3 is TGTGCCAGCAGTTACTCTTACGGTTCAGATACG.

As to this clone: Sequencing ends 3 residues short of the CDR3 end; the germline J gene provides the rest. The chain carries TRBV6-2 or TRBV6-3 and TRBJ1-4; D may be TRBD1 (5 bases). Trimming pared 10 bases from V and 7 bases from J, leaving 22 bases between. The CDR3 is 15 amino acids. Per the germline V gene, CDR1 is MNHEY and CDR2 is SVGEGT. CDR3 loop: CANSTKGVGGEKLFF. CDR3 DNA (partial): TGTGCCAACTCAACGAAAGGGGTGGGGGGTGAAAAA.

Concerning this clone: The CDR3 goes on 3 residues after the read ends, and that part is filled in from the germline J gene. The gene calls are TRBV7-6 and TRBJ2-1; D gene unclear. Germline V CDR1 and CDR2: SGHVS, FNYEAQ. V dropped 1 base and J dropped 9 bases, with 10 bases sitting between them. The length of the CDR3 is 13 residues. The CDR3 DNA, read in part, is TGTGCCAGCAGCTTAGAACGGGTGGGTGAG. It codes for CASSLERVGE. The full CDR3 protein is CASSLERVGEQFF.

This clone was detected only a few times. The read finishes 3 residues shy of the CDR3 end, and the germline J gene is used to complete it. The V gene is TRBV7-2, the J gene TRBJ1-1; 7 bases match TRBD1. The CDR3 has 13 amino acids. With 11 bases clipped from V and 1 base from J, the junction kept 7 bases outside the gene matches. The germline V gene encodes CDR1 SGHTA and CDR2 FQGNSA. The CDR3 sequence: CAATGAGNTEAFF. Incomplete CDR3 DNA: TGTGCCGCCACAGGGGCTGGGAACACTGAA.

The sample holds a few counts of this clone. Coverage ceases 3 residues before the CDR3 finishes, and the germline J gene fills in the end. The chain uses TRBV7-9 and TRBJ2-7; D perhaps matches TRBD1 (6 bases). Trimming left V 1 base short and J 0 bases short, with 7 bases between. This CDR3 is 14 amino acids long. CDR1 SEHNR and CDR2 FQNEAQ come from the germline V gene (reference sequence). The part of the CDR3 DNA that was read is TGTGCCAGCAGCTTAGTGGACAGCTCCTACGAG. Its translation is CASSLVDSSYE. The whole CDR3 sequence is CASSLVDSSYEQYF.

Only a few counts were recorded for this clone. The read stops 3 residues short of the end of the CDR3; the missing end is completed from the germline J gene. V and J are TRBV7-3 and TRBJ1-5; D gene ambiguous. Germline V gives CDR1 SGHTA, CDR2 FQGTGA. CDR3 size: 15 residues. Trimming took 5 bases from V and 0 from J, leaving 11 bases between them. CDR3 DNA, as far as it was read: TGTGCCAGCAGCCCCCAGCGAAATAGCAATCAGCCC. It is translated as CASSPQRNSNQP. The CDR3 reads in full as CASSPQRNSNQPQHF.

This clone was seen ten or more times. From the germline J gene comes the end of the CDR3, since the read stops 3 residues before it. This chain uses TRBV7-9 with TRBJ2-1; 11 bases align to TRBD2. V lost 5 bases and J lost 5; bases outside the gene matches: 5. The germline CDR1 and CDR2 sequences are SEHNR and FQNEAQ (reference sequence). The CDR3 is 15 amino acids. The CDR3 protein is CASSRASGRNNEQFF. The CDR3 bases that were read are TGTGCCAGCAGCCGAGCTAGCGGGAGGAACAATGAG.

This clone was counted many times. The observed sequence ends 3 residues before the CDR3 terminus, with the missing tail filled in from the germline J gene. The V and J genes are TRBV30 and TRBJ1-4; a possible D gene is TRBD1 (5 bases). There are 13 residues in the CDR3. Germline CDR1 reads GTSNPN; CDR2 reads SVGIG (reference sequence). The V end lost 3 bases, the J end lost 8 bases, and 13 bases lay between the germline ends. Partial CDR3 DNA: TGTGCCTGGAGCGCAGACAGTAACGAAAAA. Its protein is CAWSADSNEK. The whole CDR3 protein is CAWSADSNEKLFF.

This clone was observed at least ten times. The CDR3 end falls 3 residues outside the read, so it is completed with the germline J gene. This chain links TRBV12-3 or TRBV12-4 with TRBJ2-3; TRBD1 matches 8 bases. The CDR3 runs to 15 residues. V lost 6 bases to trimming and J lost 0 bases; unmatched junction nucleotides: 5. The DNA read from the CDR3 is TGTGCCAGCAGGGGCCGGGACAGGAGCACAGATACG. It encodes CASRGRDRSTDT. The entire CDR3 reads CASRGRDRSTDTQYF.

Many counts were recorded for this clone. The CDR3 end lies 3 residues beyond the end of the read and is filled in from the germline J gene. The chain links TRBV12-3 or TRBV12-4 to TRBJ1-1; tentative D call: TRBD1 (6 bases). CDR3 length: 14 residues. Trimming stripped 6 bases from V and 5 bases from J, with 16 bases between. The sequenced part of the CDR3 DNA is TGTGCCAGCAGCGTGGGGGCAGGGCCGACTGAA. Residues: CASSVGAGPTE. The CDR3 as a whole reads CASSVGAGPTEAFF.

Comment on this clone: The read is 3 residues too short to cover the CDR3 end, so that end is filled in from the germline J gene. The gene calls are TRBV2 and TRBJ1-2; 7 bases map to TRBD1. Germline-derived CDR1 and CDR2 are SNHLY and FYNNEI. The CDR3 contains 14 residues. J lost 3 bases, V lost 6 bases, and 7 bases had no gene match. CDR3 DNA, as far as it was read: TGTGCCAGCAGCCAAGGGGGCGTGCACTATGGC. It specifies CASSQGGVHYG. In full, the CDR3 is CASSQGGVHYGYTF.